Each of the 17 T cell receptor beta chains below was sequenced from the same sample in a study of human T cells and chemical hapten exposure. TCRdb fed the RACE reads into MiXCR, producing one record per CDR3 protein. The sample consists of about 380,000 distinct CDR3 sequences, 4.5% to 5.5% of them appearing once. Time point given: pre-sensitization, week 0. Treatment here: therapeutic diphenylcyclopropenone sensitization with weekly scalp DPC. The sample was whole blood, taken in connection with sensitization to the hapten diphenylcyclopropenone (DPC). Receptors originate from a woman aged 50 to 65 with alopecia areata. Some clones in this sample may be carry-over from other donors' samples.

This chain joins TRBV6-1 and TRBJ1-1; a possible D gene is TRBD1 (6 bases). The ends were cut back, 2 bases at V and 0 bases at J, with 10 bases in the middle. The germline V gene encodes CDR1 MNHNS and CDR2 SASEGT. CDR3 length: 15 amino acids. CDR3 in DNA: TGTGCCAGCAGTGAAAAACAGGGAATGAACACTGAAGCTTTCTTT. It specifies CASSEKQGMNTEAFF.

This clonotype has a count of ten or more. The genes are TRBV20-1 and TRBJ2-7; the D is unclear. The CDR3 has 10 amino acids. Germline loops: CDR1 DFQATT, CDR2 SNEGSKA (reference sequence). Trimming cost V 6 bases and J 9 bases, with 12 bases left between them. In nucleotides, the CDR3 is TGCAGTGCCGCGAGCGCGTGGCAGTACTTC. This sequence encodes CSAASAWQYF.

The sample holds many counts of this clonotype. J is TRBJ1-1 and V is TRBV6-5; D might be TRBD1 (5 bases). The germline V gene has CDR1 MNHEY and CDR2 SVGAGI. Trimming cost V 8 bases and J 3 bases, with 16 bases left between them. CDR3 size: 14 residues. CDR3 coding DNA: TGTGCCAGCGCGTCCGGGGCGCCGGACACTGAAGCTTTCTTT. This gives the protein CASASGAPDTEAFF.

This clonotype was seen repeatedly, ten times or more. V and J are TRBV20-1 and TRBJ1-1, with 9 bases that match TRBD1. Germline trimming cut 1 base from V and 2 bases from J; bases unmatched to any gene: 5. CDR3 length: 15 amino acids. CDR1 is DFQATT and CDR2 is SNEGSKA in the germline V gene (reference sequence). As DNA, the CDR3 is TGCAGTGCTAGAGGGACAGGGGAGGGCAACACTGAAGCTTTCTTT. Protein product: CSARGTGEGNTEAFF.

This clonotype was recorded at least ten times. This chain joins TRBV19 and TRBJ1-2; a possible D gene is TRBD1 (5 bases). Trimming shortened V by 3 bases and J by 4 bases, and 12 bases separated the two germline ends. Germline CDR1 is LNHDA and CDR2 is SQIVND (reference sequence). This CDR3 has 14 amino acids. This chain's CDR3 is CASSIWGTGYGYTF. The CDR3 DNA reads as TGTGCCAGTAGTATTTGGGGAACAGGCTATGGCTACACCTTC.

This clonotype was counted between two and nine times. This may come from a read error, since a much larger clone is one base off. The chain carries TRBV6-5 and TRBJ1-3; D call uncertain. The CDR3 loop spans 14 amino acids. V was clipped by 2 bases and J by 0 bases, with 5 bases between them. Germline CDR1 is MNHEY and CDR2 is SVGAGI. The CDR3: CASSYGSSGNTIYF. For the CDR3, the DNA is TGTGCCAGCAGTTACGGCAGCTCTGGAAACACCATATATTTT.

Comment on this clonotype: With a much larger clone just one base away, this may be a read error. In nucleotides, the CDR3 is TGTGACAGCAGATCGGACAGGGGAATATTTTCTGAAGCTTTCTTT. Amino acids: CDSRSDRGIFSEAFF. The chain joins TRBV12-3 or TRBV12-4 to TRBJ1-1; 9 bases map to TRBD1. CDR3 size: 15 residues.

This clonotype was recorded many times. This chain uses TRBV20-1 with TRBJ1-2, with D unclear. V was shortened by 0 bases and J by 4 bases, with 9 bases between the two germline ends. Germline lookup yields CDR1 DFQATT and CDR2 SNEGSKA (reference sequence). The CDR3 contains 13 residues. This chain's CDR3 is CSARDDVSYGYTF. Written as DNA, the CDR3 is TGCAGTGCTAGAGACGACGTATCCTATGGCTACACCTTC.

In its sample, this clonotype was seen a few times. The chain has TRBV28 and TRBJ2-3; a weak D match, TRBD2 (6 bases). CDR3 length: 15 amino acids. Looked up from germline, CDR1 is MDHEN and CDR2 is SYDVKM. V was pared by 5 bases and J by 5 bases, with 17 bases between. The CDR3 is CASSPQAVSGDTQYF. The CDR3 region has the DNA TGTGCCAGCAGTCCCCAGGCGGTTAGCGGAGATACGCAGTATTTT. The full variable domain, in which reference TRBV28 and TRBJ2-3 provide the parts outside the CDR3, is DVKVTQSSRYLVKRTGEKVFLECVQDMDHENMFWYRQDPGLGLRLIYFSYDVKMKEKGDIPEGYSVSREKKERFSLILESASTNQTSMYLCASSPQAVSGDTQYFGPGTRLTVL.

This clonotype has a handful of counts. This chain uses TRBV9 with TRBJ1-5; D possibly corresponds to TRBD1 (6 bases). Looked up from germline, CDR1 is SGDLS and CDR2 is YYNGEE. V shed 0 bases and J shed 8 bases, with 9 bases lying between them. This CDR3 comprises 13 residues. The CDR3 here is CASSVGGAEPQHF. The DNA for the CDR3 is TGTGCCAGCAGCGTAGGGGGGGCAGAGCCCCAGCATTTT.

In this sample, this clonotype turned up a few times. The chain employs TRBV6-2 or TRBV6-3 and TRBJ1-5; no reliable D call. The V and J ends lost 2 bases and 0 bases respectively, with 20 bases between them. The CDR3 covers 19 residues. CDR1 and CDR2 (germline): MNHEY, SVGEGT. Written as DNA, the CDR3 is TGTGCCAGCAGTTACACTCGATCTGGGCCAGCGTATAGCAATCAGCCCCAGCATTTT. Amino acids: CASSYTRSGPAYSNQPQHF.

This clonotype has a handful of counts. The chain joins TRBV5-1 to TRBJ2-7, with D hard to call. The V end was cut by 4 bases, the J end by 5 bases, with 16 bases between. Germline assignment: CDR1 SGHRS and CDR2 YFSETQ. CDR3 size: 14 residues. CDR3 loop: CASSTDLRLNEQYF. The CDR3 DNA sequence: TGCGCCAGCAGCACGGACCTCCGACTCAACGAGCAGTACTTC.

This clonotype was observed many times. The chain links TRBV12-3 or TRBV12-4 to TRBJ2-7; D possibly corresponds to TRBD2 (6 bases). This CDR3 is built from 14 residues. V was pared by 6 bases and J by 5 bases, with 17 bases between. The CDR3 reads CASSRPEGLDEQYF. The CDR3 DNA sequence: TGTGCCAGCAGCCGCCCGGAGGGGCTTGACGAGCAGTACTTC.

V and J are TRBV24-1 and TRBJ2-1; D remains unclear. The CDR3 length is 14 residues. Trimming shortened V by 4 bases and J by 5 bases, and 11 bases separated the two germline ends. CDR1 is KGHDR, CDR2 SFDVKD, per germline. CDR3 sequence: CATSEPGLNNEQFF. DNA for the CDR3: TGTGCCACCAGTGAGCCCGGATTGAACAATGAGCAGTTCTTC.

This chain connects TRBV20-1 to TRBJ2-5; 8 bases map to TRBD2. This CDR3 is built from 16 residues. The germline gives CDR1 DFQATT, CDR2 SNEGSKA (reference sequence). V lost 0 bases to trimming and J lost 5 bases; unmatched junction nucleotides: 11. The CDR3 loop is CSARDERERLGETQYF. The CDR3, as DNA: TGCAGTGCTAGAGATGAGCGGGAGAGGCTTGGGGAGACCCAGTACTTC.

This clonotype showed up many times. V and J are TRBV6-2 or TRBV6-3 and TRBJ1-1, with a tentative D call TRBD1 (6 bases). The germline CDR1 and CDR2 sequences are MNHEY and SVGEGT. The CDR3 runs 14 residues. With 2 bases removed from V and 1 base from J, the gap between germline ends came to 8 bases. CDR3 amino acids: CASSYTGQNTEAFF. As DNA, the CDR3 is TGTGCCAGCAGTTACACAGGGCAGAACACTGAAGCTTTCTTT.

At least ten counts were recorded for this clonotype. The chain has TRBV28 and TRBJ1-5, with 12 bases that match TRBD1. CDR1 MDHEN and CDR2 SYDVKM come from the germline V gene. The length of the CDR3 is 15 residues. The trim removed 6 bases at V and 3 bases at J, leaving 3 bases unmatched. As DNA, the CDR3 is TGTGCCAGCAGGGGGACAGGGGGCTTCAATCAGCCCCAGCATTTT. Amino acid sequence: CASRGTGGFNQPQHF.